This entry lists 6 T cell receptor beta chains sequenced from one sample in a study of blood T cell repertoires in COVID-19. Clones were sequenced by immunoSEQ multiplex PCR, and TCRdb holds only the in-frame ones, with some missing. Among 110,000 to 150,000 clones listed, 87% were seen once. The sample consisted of peripheral blood. The receptor set was obtained from a woman between 40 and 50 years old with acute or convalescent COVID-19.

This sequence joins TRBV7-2 and TRBJ2-4, with TRBD1 matching over 10 bases. The CDR3 extends over 15 amino acids. Germline assignment: CDR1 SGHTA and CDR2 FQGNSA. V lost 3 bases to trimming and J lost 7 bases; unmatched junction nucleotides: 6. DNA of the CDR3: TGTGCCAGCAGCTTGAGACAGGGGGCGGTGAACATTCAGTACTTC. Residues: CASSLRQGAVNIQYF.

The rearrangement joins TRBV6-1 to TRBJ1-3, with D perhaps matching TRBD1 (6 bases). The CDR3 spans 19 residues. Germline values: CDR1 MNHNS, CDR2 SASEGT. Trimming removed 4 bases at V and 0 bases at J, with 22 bases between. The CDR3 spells CASSARRAGTILSGNTIYF. The CDR3 DNA sequence: TGTGCCAGCAGTGCTCGTCGGGCAGGGACAATTCTCTCTGGAAACACCATATATTTT.

J is TRBJ1-4 and V is TRBV4-1; 9 positions agree with TRBD1. Germline V lookup: CDR1 MGHRA, CDR2 YSYEKL. There are 18 residues in the CDR3. V gave up 3 bases and J gave up 5 bases; unmatched junction bases: 13. CDR3 coding DNA: TGCGCCAGCAGCCATCGCAGAGGGACAGGGTGGAGGAATGAAAAACTGTTTTTT. It encodes CASSHRRGTGWRNEKLFF.

This clone is a singleton in its sample. This sequence joins TRBV3-1 (or the pseudogene TRBV3-2) and TRBJ2-3, with 10 bases identical to TRBD1. J was trimmed by 0 bases and V by 1 base; bases with no gene match: 10. This CDR3 is built from 19 residues. The germline V gene has CDR1 LGHDT and CDR2 YNNKEL (reference sequence). DNA for the CDR3: TGTGCCAGCAGCCAAGCCTGGGACAGGGGAGTAACTAGCACAGATACGCAGTATTTT. Translated: CASSQAWDRGVTSTDTQYF.

The chain uses TRBV9 and TRBJ2-3; 8 bases fit TRBD1. The V gene end was trimmed by 2 bases and the J gene end by 5 bases; junction bases not matched to a gene: 4. CDR3 size: 14 residues. CDR1 is SGDLS, CDR2 YYNGEE, per germline. In nucleotides, the CDR3 is TGTGCCAGCAGCGTGTACAGGGGGGAAGATACGCAGTATTTT. This codes for CASSVYRGEDTQYF.

This clone is a singleton in its sample. The rearrangement links TRBV5-1 to TRBJ1-2, with TRBD1 matching over 7 bases. The CDR3 is 16 amino acids. Germline loops: CDR1 SGHRS, CDR2 YFSETQ. The trim removed 0 bases at V and 4 bases at J, leaving 9 bases unmatched. The CDR3 region has the DNA TGCGCCAGCAGCTTGGAAAACAGGGGTAGAGGCTATGGCTACACCTTC. Translation gives CASSLENRGRGYGYTF.